Listed below are T cell receptor beta chains from one sample, sequenced in a study of cytomegalovirus exposure and HLA in healthy donors. Sequencing was performed with immunoSEQ multiplex PCR; in TCRdb, only in-frame clones are kept and a portion is missing. Among 200,000 to 250,000 clones listed, 70% to 80% were seen once. Sequenced material: PBMCs. All receptors come from a male donor in good health and CMV-seronegative. CDR3s include the opening cysteine and the closing phenylalanine or tryptophan. D genes are given only for firm matches. Clone sizes are given selectively: once, few, many, or a class where the clone is expanded.

>TRBD2|TRBV29-1|few|TRBJ2-1
CSGRLAGVNEQFF
TGCAGCGGAAGACTAGCGGGAGTGAATGAGCAGTTCTTC
>-|TRBV30|-|TRBJ1-1
CAWRQAGGGAGAFF
TGTGCCTGGAGGCAGGCCGGAGGGGGGGCCGGAGCTTTCTTT
>TRBD1|TRBV30|-|TRBJ2-7
CAWKGQAYEQYF
TGTGCCTGGAAGGGACAGGCCTACGAGCAGTACTTC
>TRBD1|TRBV5-4|few|TRBJ2-5
CASSSMGQLQETQYF
TGTGCCAGCAGCTCGATGGGACAGCTCCAAGAGACCCAGTACTTC
>TRBD2|TRBV7-8|-|TRBJ2-5
CASSRDYGGETQYF
TGTGCCAGCAGTCGGGACTACGGGGGAGAGACCCAGTACTTC
>TRBD1|TRBV7-9|-|TRBJ2-1
CASSFAFKQGLGYEQFF
TGTGCCAGCAGCTTTGCCTTTAAACAGGGGTTGGGGTATGAGCAGTTCTTC
>-|TRBV18|-|TRBJ1-5
CASSDYLNQPQHF
TGTGCCAGCTCTGATTACTTAAATCAGCCCCAGCATTTT
>-|TRBV29-1|-|TRBJ2-5
CSVSEGASHQETQYF
TGCAGCGTTTCGGAGGGAGCATCCCACCAAGAGACCCAGTACTTC
>-|TRBV18|-|TRBJ1-1
CASSPRGDTEAFF
TGTGCCAGCTCACCACGGGGAGACACTGAAGCTTTCTTT
>-|TRBV6-1|-|TRBJ1-5
CASSELGGGNQPQHF
TGTGCCAGCAGTGAACTCGGGGGTGGCAATCAGCCCCAGCATTTT
>TRBD2|TRBV5-1|once|TRBJ2-1
CASSYLAGVRENEQFF
TGCGCCAGCAGCTACCTAGCGGGAGTCCGGGAAAATGAGCAGTTCTTC
>TRBD1|TRBV7-9|once|TRBJ1-1
CASSRQGLGEGTEAFF
TGTGCCAGCAGCCGACAGGGTTTGGGAGAAGGCACTGAAGCTTTCTTT
>TRBD2|TRBV6-5|-|TRBJ2-7
CASSYAKREIHEQYF
TGTGCCAGCAGTTACGCCAAGCGGGAGATCCACGAGCAGTACTTC
>-|TRBV7-3|once|TRBJ2-2
CASSLQGTSNTGELFF
TGTGCCAGCAGCTTACAGGGGACATCGAACACCGGGGAGCTGTTTTTT
>-|TRBV25-1|-|TRBJ1-2
CASRGHLLGYTF
TGTGCCAGCAGGGGACATCTGCTTGGCTACACCTTC
>-|TRBV6-5|-|TRBJ1-5
CASSYSGPPEAQHF
TGTGCCAGCAGTTACTCCGGGCCCCCGGAGGCCCAGCATTTT
>TRBD2|TRBV5-1|-|TRBJ2-1
CASSLDGTSNNEQFF
TGCGCCAGCAGCTTAGACGGGACTAGCAACAATGAGCAGTTCTTC
>-|TRBV14|-|TRBJ2-1
CASSQEQLINEQFF
TGTGCCAGCAGCCAAGAGCAGTTGATCAATGAGCAGTTCTTC
>-|TRBV4-2|-|TRBJ2-1
CASSQDPAGSSYNEQFF
TGTGCCAGCAGCCAAGACCCAGCGGGTAGCTCCTACAATGAGCAGTTCTTC
>-|TRBV6-1|few|TRBJ1-5
CASSFPGIGDQPQHF
TGTGCCAGCAGTTTTCCAGGAATCGGGGATCAGCCCCAGCATTTT
>-|TRBV21-1|-|TRBJ1-3
CASSKPHSFSFLSGNTIYF
TGTGCCAGCAGCAAACCGCACTCCTTTTCCTTCCTCTCTGGAAACACCATATATTTT
>TRBD1|TRBV6-5|-|TRBJ2-3
CAGAGTDHTDTQYF
TGTGCCGGAGCCGGGACAGATCACACAGATACGCAGTATTTT